This entry lists 20 T cell receptor beta chains sequenced from one sample in a study of blood T cell repertoires in COVID-19. TCRdb's copy holds only in-frame clones and misses some; the assay was immunoSEQ multiplex PCR. The sample lists 200,000 to 250,000 clones; about four fifths were seen once. The sample comprised PBMCs or T cells enriched from blood (not recorded which). Receptors originate from a woman aged 40 to 55 with acute COVID-19.

V is TRBV15 and J is TRBJ1-4; 10 bases match TRBD1. With V trimmed by 0 bases and J by 7 bases, 5 bases remained unmatched. CDR3 length: 16 amino acids. CDR1 LNHNV and CDR2 YYDKDF come from the germline V gene (reference sequence). Here the CDR3 reads CATSRDLTGGFEKLFF. In nucleotides, the CDR3 is TGTGCCACCAGCAGAGACCTGACAGGGGGCTTTGAAAAACTGTTTTTT.

This clone was detected only once. V usage is TRBV19 and J usage is TRBJ1-2; no clear D gene. Trimming left V 2 bases short and J 2 bases short, with 12 bases between. The CDR3 extends over 15 amino acids. CDR1 is LNHDA, CDR2 SQIVND, per germline (reference sequence). The chain's CDR3 is CASSISIGVNYGYTF. The CDR3 DNA sequence: TGTGCCAGTAGTATATCAATTGGAGTAAACTATGGCTACACCTTC.

This clone has just one count. V is TRBV4-1 and J is TRBJ1-5, with 7 bases lining up with TRBD1. The germline CDR1 and CDR2 sequences are MGHRA and YSYEKL. The CDR3 runs 14 residues. J was trimmed by 4 bases and V by 5 bases; bases with no gene match: 5. The CDR3 here is CASSWDSGNQPQHF. CDR3 coding DNA: TGCGCCAGCAGCTGGGACAGCGGAAATCAGCCCCAGCATTTT.

This clone was recorded a few times. The chain employs TRBV7-2 and TRBJ2-5; TRBD2 matches at 12 bases. This CDR3 comprises 15 residues. V shed 3 bases and J 1 base; nucleotides not matched to a gene: 0. Germline loops: CDR1 SGHTA, CDR2 FQGNSA. CDR3 in amino acids: CASSLGLAGQETQYF. The CDR3 nucleotides read TGTGCCAGCAGCTTGGGACTAGCGGGCCAAGAGACCCAGTACTTC. The full variable domain, rest sourced from reference TRBV7-2 and TRBJ2-5, is GAGVSQSPSNKVTEKGKDVELRCDPISGHTALYWYRQSLGQGLEFLIYFQGNSAPDKSGLPSDRFSAERTGGSVSTLTIQRTQQEDSAVYLCASSLGLAGQETQYFGPGTRLLVL.

CDR3: CASSPGALNQPQHF. The CDR3 region has the DNA TGTGCCAGCTCACCGGGAGCCCTCAATCAGCCCCAGCATTTT. The chain combines TRBV18 with TRBJ1-5, with unresolved D. The CDR3 is 14 residues long. V lost 3 bases to trimming and J lost 3 bases, with 9 bases between them. Germline loops: CDR1 KGHSH, CDR2 LQKENI.

This rearrangement joins TRBV3-1 (or the pseudogene TRBV3-2) to TRBJ2-7; D remains unclear. CDR1 is LGHDT and CDR2 is YNNKEL in the germline V gene (reference sequence). The CDR3 has 14 amino acids. Trimming took off 0 bases at V and 6 bases at J, with 12 bases between the two ends. The CDR3 loop reads CASSQDPHESEQYF. The CDR3 nucleotides are TGTGCCAGCAGCCAAGATCCTCATGAGTCCGAGCAGTACTTC.

The V gene is TRBV30, the J gene TRBJ1-6, with D tentatively TRBD1 (5 bases). Germline CDR1 GTSNPN, CDR2 SVGIG (reference sequence). CDR3 length: 13 residues. V lost 5 bases to trimming and J lost 7 bases, with 12 bases between them. CDR3 sequence: CAWLGLPNSPLHF. The CDR3 DNA follows: TGTGCCTGGTTGGGACTGCCCAATTCACCCCTCCACTTT.

V and J are TRBV6-2 or TRBV6-3 and TRBJ1-2; 9 bases map to TRBD1. The CDR3 sequence is 16 residues long. V dropped 6 bases and J dropped 2; count of bases not matched to a gene: 10. In germline, CDR1 is MNHEY, CDR2 SVGEGT. The CDR3 here is CASSWDRATPNYGYTF. As DNA, the CDR3 is TGTGCCAGCAGCTGGGACAGGGCAACTCCCAACTATGGCTACACCTTC.

This chain uses TRBV5-6 with TRBJ1-2; 7 bases align to TRBD1. This CDR3 contains 14 residues. Germline CDR1 and CDR2: SGHDT and YYEEEE. J was trimmed by 4 bases and V by 4 bases; bases with no gene match: 7. The CDR3 coding sequence is TGTGCCAGCAGCCCGCCGGCAGGGGGCTATGGCTACACCTTC. It encodes CASSPPAGGYGYTF.

V is TRBV7-9 and J is TRBJ1-2; weak D call: TRBD1 (6 bases). Germline assignment: CDR1 SEHNR and CDR2 FQNEAQ (reference sequence). Trimming shortened V by 6 bases and J by 4 bases, and 21 bases separated the two germline ends. The length of the CDR3 is 16 residues. For the CDR3, the DNA is TGTGCCAGCAGTCCTAAGACAGGCGAGGGCCTCTATGGCTACACCTTC. Protein product: CASSPKTGEGLYGYTF. The full variable domain, rest sourced from reference TRBV7-9 and TRBJ1-2, is DTGVSQNPRHKITKRGQNVTFRCDPISEHNRLYWYRQTLGQGPEFLTYFQNEAQLEKSRLLSDRFSAERPKGSFSTLEIQRTEQGDSAMYLCASSPKTGEGLYGYTFGSGTRLTVV.

V is TRBV6-1 and J is TRBJ1-4, with D possibly matching TRBD1 (5 bases). The CDR3 spans 15 residues. V was pared by 2 bases and J by 8 bases, with 15 bases between. Germline CDR1 MNHNS, CDR2 SASEGT. The CDR3 spells CASSEFSGDGEKLFF. CDR3 DNA sequence: TGTGCCAGCAGTGAATTTTCGGGGGATGGGGAAAAACTGTTTTTT.

The V call is TRBV19, the J call TRBJ1-5, with 7 bases matching TRBD1. The CDR3 is 16 amino acids. Germline-derived CDR1 and CDR2 are LNHDA and SQIVND (reference sequence). Trimming cost V 4 bases and J 0 bases; bases outside gene matches: 6. The CDR3 region has the DNA TGTGCCAGTAGTAAAAACTCAGGGGGTAGCAATCAGCCCCAGCATTTT. It is translated as CASSKNSGGSNQPQHF.

The chain carries TRBV5-1 and TRBJ2-7; D perhaps matches TRBD1 (5 bases). Germline CDR1 SGHRS, CDR2 YFSETQ. V lost 0 bases and J lost 3, with 10 bases in between. The CDR3 is made up of 14 amino acids. The CDR3 here is CASSLEGWDYEQYF. CDR3 in DNA: TGCGCCAGCAGCTTGGAGGGGTGGGACTACGAGCAGTACTTC. Based on the CDR3 plus reference TRBV5-1 and TRBJ2-7, the full variable domain is KAGVTQTPRYLIKTRGQQVTLSCSPISGHRSVSWYQQTPGQGLQFLFEYFSETQRNKGNFPGRFSGRQFSNSRSEMNVSTLELGDSALYLCASSLEGWDYEQYFGPGTRLTVT.

The chain uses TRBV6-5 and TRBJ1-6; 9 nucleotides agree with TRBD1. Germline loops: CDR1 MNHEY, CDR2 SVGAGI. The length of the CDR3 is 14 residues. Trimming took 6 bases from V and 5 from J; bases not matched to a gene: 2. CDR3 protein: CASRQGADNSPLHF. In DNA, the CDR3 is TGTGCCAGCAGACAGGGGGCGGATAATTCACCCCTCCACTTT.

This clone has just a few counts. This chain joins TRBV2 and TRBJ2-7, with 7 bases that match TRBD1. Germline CDR1 SNHLY, CDR2 FYNNEI. The ends lost 1 base at V and 0 bases at J; junction bases unmatched: 3. The CDR3 has 15 residues. This chain's CDR3 is CASSEGQGSSYEQYF. For the CDR3, the DNA is TGTGCCAGCAGTGAAGGACAGGGAAGCTCCTACGAGCAGTACTTC.

The chain is built from TRBV4-2 and TRBJ1-1; 8 bases agree with TRBD1. The CDR3 is made up of 13 amino acids. J lost 8 bases, V lost 6 bases, and 8 bases had no gene match. CDR1 is LGHNA, CDR2 YNFKEQ, per germline. The CDR3 protein is CASRPGTGGEAFF. The CDR3 nucleotides are TGTGCCAGCAGACCCGGGACAGGAGGAGAAGCTTTCTTT.

The rearrangement links TRBV28 to TRBJ1-1; 8 nucleotides line up with TRBD1. The CDR3 loop spans 15 amino acids. Germline CDR1 reads MDHEN; CDR2 reads SYDVKM. With V trimmed by 7 bases and J by 7 bases, 14 bases remained unmatched. CDR3: CASTPTRTGIDEAFF. Written as DNA, the CDR3 is TGTGCCAGCACCCCAACGCGGACAGGGATAGATGAAGCTTTCTTT.

The chain has TRBV24-1 and TRBJ2-7; 9 nucleotides line up with TRBD1. The V gene end was trimmed by 7 bases and the J gene end by 3 bases; junction bases not matched to a gene: 9. This CDR3 has 15 amino acids. Germline lookup yields CDR1 KGHDR and CDR2 SFDVKD. The CDR3 is CATSLTGTGIYEQYF. The CDR3 coding sequence is TGTGCCACCAGCCTTACCGGGACAGGGATCTACGAGCAGTACTTC.

The gene calls are TRBV5-4 and TRBJ2-7; D is ambiguous. The CDR3 has 13 residues. From germline, CDR1 is SGHNT and CDR2 YYREEE (reference sequence). V was pared by 0 bases and J by 4 bases, with 8 bases between. The CDR3 bases are TGTGCCAGCAGCTTGGAGCCGGGTTACGAGCAGTACTTC. Protein: CASSLEPGYEQYF.

In regard to this clone: Distinct nucleotide sequences in the sample also encode this CDR3. The V gene is TRBV7-2, the J gene TRBJ1-5, with D possibly matching TRBD1 (5 bases). Trimming removed 2 bases at V and 4 bases at J, with 9 bases between. In germline, CDR1 is SGHTA, CDR2 FQGNSA. The CDR3 is made up of 14 amino acids. The CDR3 sequence: CASSLRQGNQPQHF. CDR3 bases: TGTGCCAGCAGCTTAAGGCAGGGAAATCAGCCCCAGCATTTT.